The 18 T cell receptor beta chains below come from one sample, sequenced in a study of cytomegalovirus exposure and HLA in healthy donors. Both 60 Vbeta primers and 13 Jbeta primers went into the PCR. Data came from immunoSEQ multiplex PCR; TCRdb stores just in-frame clones and leaves some out. The repertoire consists of under 110,000 clones, with approximately 76% occurring once and the leading ten covering about 4.3%. The source material was PBMCs. The source is a man aged 35-49 years in good health and CMV-seronegative.

The chain combines TRBV6-1 with TRBJ2-2; D gene uncertain. Looked up from germline, CDR1 is MNHNS and CDR2 is SASEGT. The length of the CDR3 is 15 residues. Between the trimmed V and J ends, which lost 1 base and 5 bases, there was a span of 11 bases. The CDR3 here is CASSEGAVTTGELFF. The CDR3 bases are TGTGCCAGCAGTGAAGGGGCAGTAACAACCGGGGAGCTGTTTTTT.

This chain connects TRBV19 to TRBJ2-3; D may be TRBD1 (6 bases). V was shortened by 5 bases and J by 0 bases, with 15 bases between the two germline ends. The CDR3 contains 16 residues. Germline lookup yields CDR1 LNHDA and CDR2 SQIVND (reference sequence). The CDR3 nucleotides read TGTGCCAGTAGTCCACTTGGGGGCCTGAGCACAGATACGCAGTATTTT. Amino acid sequence: CASSPLGGLSTDTQYF.

J is TRBJ2-5 and V is TRBV4-1, with a possible D match to TRBD1 (6 bases). CDR3 size: 20 residues. V was pared by 0 bases and J by 0 bases, with 23 bases between. Germline CDR1 is MGHRA and CDR2 is YSYEKL. CDR3 amino acids: CASSQELAGQGILNQETQYF. The CDR3 DNA reads TGCGCCAGCAGCCAAGAATTGGCCGGGCAGGGGATCCTAAACCAAGAGACCCAGTACTTC.

The rearrangement links TRBV19 to TRBJ1-3; 7 bases are a match to TRBD1. CDR3 length: 15 amino acids. Per the germline V gene, CDR1 is LNHDA and CDR2 is SQIVND (reference sequence). The junction had 2 bases not matched to a gene; V was cut back by 3 bases and J by 0 bases. The CDR3 nucleotides read TGTGCCAGTAGTATGGGACAGAGCTCTGGAAACACCATATATTTT. Translating gives CASSMGQSSGNTIYF.

The chain combines TRBV28 with TRBJ2-7, with 8 bases matching TRBD1. This CDR3 contains 13 residues. V shed 5 bases, J shed 4 bases, and the junction held 4 bases outside the gene matches. Germline V CDR1 and CDR2: MDHEN, SYDVKM. CDR3 residues: CASSGTGRYEQYV. The DNA for the CDR3 is TGTGCCAGCAGTGGGACAGGTCGTTACGAGCAGTACGTC.

The chain uses TRBV5-4 and TRBJ1-2; D not certain. The germline V and J ends were trimmed by 1 base and 8 bases, with 6 bases remaining between them. The CDR3 extends over 11 amino acids. From germline, CDR1 is SGHNT and CDR2 YYREEE (reference sequence). The CDR3 loop reads CASSLFGGYTF. The CDR3 coding sequence is TGTGCCAGCAGCTTGTTCGGGGGCTACACCTTC.

For this clone: The junction departs from germline at one end; a sequencing error may be responsible. V gene TRBV7-2 combines with J gene TRBJ2-1; D is unresolved. The CDR3 consists of 12 residues. Germline-derived CDR1 and CDR2 are SGHTA and FQGNSA. As DNA, the CDR3 is TGTGCCAGCAGCCCAGAGTGGGCCTCAACAATCTTC. Encoded protein: CASSPEWASTIF.

The CDR3 DNA sequence: TGTGCCAGTAGTAGGACTGCCGCAACTAATGAAAAACTGTTTTTT. It is translated as CASSRTAATNEKLFF. The chain is built from TRBV19 and TRBJ1-4; D gene unclear. CDR3 length equals 15 residues. Germline V lookup: CDR1 LNHDA, CDR2 SQIVND (reference sequence). The germline V and J ends were trimmed by 4 bases and 0 bases, with 9 bases remaining between them.

The genes are TRBV7-3 and TRBJ2-1; D is unresolved. Germline CDR1 SGHTA, CDR2 FQGTGA. The CDR3 is 13 residues long. V dropped 5 bases and J dropped 0 bases, with 5 bases sitting between them. The CDR3 DNA reads as TGTGCCAGCAGCCCCAGCTCCTACAATGAGCAGTTCTTC. Protein: CASSPSSYNEQFF.

The J gene is TRBJ1-2, the V gene TRBV5-1; tentatively, D is TRBD1 (6 bases). Germline CDR1 and CDR2: SGHRS and YFSETQ. The CDR3 spans 14 residues. V lost 2 bases and J 2 bases, leaving 10 bases between the germline ends. CDR3 nucleotide sequence: TGCGCCAGCAGCTTAGGGGGGGCGAACTATGGCTACACCTTC. As protein: CASSLGGANYGYTF.

This clone was detected only once. The gene calls are TRBV7-9 and TRBJ2-3; TRBD1 agrees at 9 bases. J lost 7 bases, V lost 3 bases, and 5 bases had no gene match. Germline CDR1 reads SEHNR; CDR2 reads FQNEAQ (reference sequence). The CDR3 contains 14 residues. The CDR3 loop reads CASSFTGGGNTQYF. The CDR3, as DNA: TGTGCCAGCAGCTTCACAGGGGGCGGGAATACGCAGTATTTT. Drawing the rest from reference TRBV7-9 and TRBJ2-3, the complete variable domain is DTGVSQNPRHKITKRGQNVTFRCDPISEHNRLYWYRQTLGQGPEFLTYFQNEAQLEKSRLLSDRFSAERPKGSFSTLEIQRTEQGDSAMYLCASSFTGGGNTQYFGPGTRLTVL.

This chain's CDR3 is CASGLSGNTDTQYF. CDR3 DNA: TGTGCTAGTGGTTTGAGCGGGAACACAGATACGCAGTATTTT. The V call is TRBV12-5, the J call TRBJ2-3; 7 nucleotides align to TRBD2. Trimming cost V 2 bases and J 2 bases; bases outside gene matches: 1. Germline values: CDR1 LGHNT, CDR2 FRNRAP. There are 14 residues in the CDR3.

The chain has TRBV10-2 and TRBJ1-1; D possibly corresponds to TRBD1 (6 bases). The V end was cut by 6 bases, the J end by 4 bases, with 18 bases between. Germline values: CDR1 WSHSY, CDR2 SAAADI. This CDR3 spans 15 amino acids. The CDR3 sequence: CASRERGLGGTEAFF. The DNA of the CDR3 is TGCGCCAGCAGGGAAAGGGGCTTAGGGGGCACTGAAGCTTTCTTT.

This clone was counted only a few times. The chain combines TRBV14 with TRBJ1-1; maybe TRBD1 (5 bases). The germline V gene encodes CDR1 SGHDN and CDR2 FVKESK. The CDR3 loop spans 13 amino acids. Trimming shortened V by 1 base and J by 8 bases, and 11 bases separated the two germline ends. The CDR3, as DNA: TGTGCCAGCAGCCAAGGGGGCAGCAAAGAAGCTTTCTTT. Residues: CASSQGGSKEAFF.

The chain combines TRBV13 with TRBJ1-1; a weak D match, TRBD1 (6 bases). The CDR3 consists of 16 residues. Between the trimmed V and J ends, which lost 5 bases and 0 bases, there was a span of 16 bases. Germline-derived CDR1 and CDR2 are PRHDT and FYEKMQ (reference sequence). The CDR3: CASSALPGHMNTEAFF. The CDR3 nucleotides are TGTGCCAGCAGCGCCCTCCCGGGACACATGAACACTGAAGCTTTCTTT.

The chain combines TRBV7-2 with TRBJ1-1, with 7 nucleotides matching TRBD1. This CDR3 has 14 residues. The germline V gene encodes CDR1 SGHTA and CDR2 FQGNSA. V lost 4 bases to trimming and J lost 1 base; unmatched junction nucleotides: 3. The CDR3 protein is CASSYRDRNTEAFF. The DNA of the CDR3 is TGTGCCAGCAGCTACCGGGACAGGAACACTGAAGCTTTCTTT.

The J gene is TRBJ1-1, the V gene TRBV7-9, with a possible D match to TRBD1 (6 bases). The germline V gene encodes CDR1 SEHNR and CDR2 FQNEAQ (reference sequence). The length of the CDR3 is 13 residues. V dropped 5 bases and J dropped 6 bases, with 13 bases sitting between them. CDR3: CASSGPGQAEAFF. As DNA, the CDR3 is TGTGCCAGCAGCGGCCCGGGACAAGCTGAAGCTTTCTTT.

As regards this clone: This specimen includes other DNA sequences encoding the same CDR3. The chain is built from TRBV6-6 and TRBJ2-2, with D perhaps matching TRBD2 (6 bases). The germline CDR1 and CDR2 sequences are MNHNY and SVGAGI (reference sequence). V lost 5 bases, J lost 3 bases, and 7 bases lay in between. This CDR3 is 13 amino acids long. The CDR3 DNA is TGTGCCAGCAGTGGAGGGGACACCGGGGAGCTGTTTTTT. Translating gives CASSGGDTGELFF.